This is a list of T cell receptor beta chains from one sample in a study of cytomegalovirus exposure and HLA in healthy donors. Assay used: immunoSEQ multiplex PCR; TCRdb lists only in-frame clones, some missing. Of about 160,000 clones in the sample, 75% to 85% were seen once. Sample: PBMCs. The receptors shown here come from a man younger than 45 in good health and CMV-seronegative. Both conserved end residues are part of each CDR3. D genes are given only for firm matches. Clone size is given for some rows only: seen once, a few or many times, or a class if the clone is expanded.

size	D	J	V	DNA	CDR3
NA	NA	TRBJ2-1	TRBV5-1	TGCGCCAGCAGTAAGGGGCGTAATGAGCAGTTCTTC	CASSKGRNEQFF
NA	NA	TRBJ2-5	TRBV30	TGTGCCTGGAGTCGTCAAGAGACCCAGTACTTC	CAWSRQETQYF
NA	TRBD1	TRBJ1-5	TRBV4-3	TGCGCCAGCAGCCAAGGTTTAGGGACAGGTACCCAGCCCCAGCATTTT	CASSQGLGTGTQPQHF
NA	TRBD2	TRBJ2-1	TRBV27	TGTGCCAGCAGTACCGGGGGGTACAATGAGCAGTTCTTC	CASSTGGYNEQFF
NA	TRBD2	TRBJ2-1	TRBV11-3	TGTGCCAGCAGCATGGGACTAGCGGGAGGGAGGAATGAGCAGTTCTTC	CASSMGLAGGRNEQFF
NA	TRBD2	TRBJ2-7	TRBV15	TGTGCCACCAGCAGAGAATGGGGTAGCGGGAGTCTACACGAGCAGTACTTC	CATSREWGSGSLHEQYF
NA	TRBD1	TRBJ1-6	TRBV7-9	TGTGCGACAGGGGTGAGCTCCTATAATTCACCCCTCCACTTT	CATGVSSYNSPLHF
NA	TRBD2	TRBJ2-1	TRBV7-6	TGTGCCAGCAGCTTAAGACTAGCGGGGGGGCAGGAGCAGTTCTTC	CASSLRLAGGQEQFF
NA	TRBD1	TRBJ1-1	TRBV5-5	TGTGCCAGCAGCCCCCGACAGGGCCCGAACACTGAAGCTTTCTTT	CASSPRQGPNTEAFF
few	TRBD1	TRBJ2-5	TRBV28	TGTGCCAGCCCCCCCAGGGGGCGTCAGGGGACCCAGTACTTC	CASPPRGRQGTQYF
NA	TRBD1	TRBJ1-1	TRBV9	TGTGCCAGCAGCGTAGGGGCAGGGGGCGCGTACACTGAAGCTTTCTTT	CASSVGAGGAYTEAFF
NA	NA	TRBJ2-1	TRBV19	TGTGCCAGTAGTATTGGTTGGGGCAGCTCCTACAATGAGCAGTTCTTC	CASSIGWGSSYNEQFF
NA	TRBD1	TRBJ2-1	TRBV7-8	TGTGCCAGCAGCTTAGCGCTGGGACAGGGAGGCAATGAGCAGTTCTTC	CASSLALGQGGNEQFF
NA	NA	TRBJ2-7	TRBV6-1	TGTGCCAGCAGGGGAGCGGGTATAACCTACGAGCAGTACTTC	CASRGAGITYEQYF
once	NA	TRBJ2-1	TRBV5-1	TGCGCCAGCAGCCTGGGGAGAAACTACAATGAGCAGTTCTTC	CASSLGRNYNEQFF
NA	TRBD2	TRBJ2-1	TRBV5-6	TGTGCCAGCAATTCCCTCACCACTAGCGGCCCGAGCTCCTACAATGAGCAGTTCTTC	CASNSLTTSGPSSYNEQFF
NA	TRBD1	TRBJ1-4	TRBV30	TGTGCCTGGAGTGTAGTACAGGGGGCAGAAAAACTGTTTTTT	CAWSVVQGAEKLFF
NA	TRBD2	TRBJ2-1	TRBV30	TGTGCCTGGAGTGGGGGGGGAGCGGAGCAGTTCTTC	CAWSGGGAEQFF
NA	TRBD1	TRBJ1-1	TRBV10-1	TGCGCCAGCTCTAGAAAGGGGGCGGCTGAAGCTTTCTTT	CASSRKGAAEAFF
NA	TRBD1	TRBJ2-6	TRBV19	TGTGCCAGTCTCCGACAGGGTTCTCAATCTGGGGCCAACGTCCTGACTTTC	CASLRQGSQSGANVLTF
NA	TRBD1	TRBJ1-6	TRBV6-5	TGTGCCAGCAGTGAGACAGGGGGCGTTTCACCCCTCCACTTT	CASSETGGVSPLHF
NA	NA	TRBJ2-7	TRBV4-3	TGCGCCAGCAGCCAAGATTTGGGGGCCCGACTCCTCGGAGACGAGCAGTACTTC	CASSQDLGARLLGDEQYF
NA	NA	TRBJ1-1	TRBV7-9	TGTGCCAGCAGCTTAGGAGGGGGTGGGACTGAAGCTTTCTTT	CASSLGGGGTEAFF
NA	TRBD2	TRBJ2-7	TRBV20-1	TGCAGTGTAGCGGGAACGCGCGAGCAGTACTTC	CSVAGTREQYF
NA	TRBD1	TRBJ1-1	TRBV28	TGTGCCAGCAGGACAGGGTTTTCGACTGAAGCTTTCTTT	CASRTGFSTEAFF
NA	TRBD1	TRBJ2-7	TRBV5-1	TGCGCCAGCAGCTTCTATGCCGGGACAGGGGCCCTCGGGAGATACGAGCAGTACTTC	CASSFYAGTGALGRYEQYF
NA	TRBD1	TRBJ1-1	TRBV6-5	TGTGCCAGCAGACAGGGGATGAACACTGAAGCTTTCTTT	CASRQGMNTEAFF
NA	TRBD2	TRBJ2-7	TRBV27	TGTGCCAGCAGTTCCCCCACCACTAGCGGGAGGGCCACCTACGAGCAGTACTTC	CASSSPTTSGRATYEQYF
NA	TRBD1	TRBJ1-5	TRBV6-1	TGTGCCAGCAGAGGGGACAGGGGGTTCTATCAGCCCCAGCATTTT	CASRGDRGFYQPQHF
NA	NA	TRBJ2-1	TRBV4-1	TGCGCCAGCAGCCAAGATCCCCAGGCATACAATGAGCAGTTCTTC	CASSQDPQAYNEQFF
NA	TRBD1	TRBJ1-4	TRBV28	TGTGCCAGCAGTTTATCCACTACCCTGACAGGGGAAAAACTGTTTTTT	CASSLSTTLTGEKLFF
NA	NA	TRBJ1-6	TRBV27	TGTGCCAGCAGTCCGCTTAGGAGCGATTCACCCCTCCACTTT	CASSPLRSDSPLHF
NA	NA	TRBJ2-7	TRBV4-3	TGCGCCAGCAGCCAAGCAATTATGGGGAAAGGGGGCGCGGGGTCCTACGAGCAGTACTTC	CASSQAIMGKGGAGSYEQYF
NA	NA	TRBJ1-2	TRBV27	TGTGCCAGCGGAGAAAACAGGGTTCCTTGGGATGGCTACACCTTC	CASGENRVPWDGYTF
NA	TRBD1	TRBJ1-1	TRBV10-3	TGTGCCACCCAGGGGGAGACTGAAGCTTTCTTT	CATQGETEAFF
once	TRBD2	TRBJ2-3	TRBV30	TGTGCCTGGAGTCTAGCGGGGGGTGGGTATTTT	CAWSLAGGGYF
NA	TRBD1	TRBJ1-3	TRBV6-1	TGTGCCAGCAGTGAAGCGTTGAGGACAGGGAGTGGAAACACCATATATTTT	CASSEALRTGSGNTIYF
NA	TRBD2	TRBJ2-2	TRBV28	TGTGCCAGCAAACTCCACCCCGGGACTACGGGGACCGGGGAGCTGTTTTTT	CASKLHPGTTGTGELFF
few	TRBD1	TRBJ2-7	TRBV6-1	TGTGCCAGCAGTCCGACAGGGGGCTACGAGCAGTACTTC	CASSPTGGYEQYF
few	TRBD2	TRBJ2-1	TRBV7-2	TGTGCCAGCAGTTACGGCGGGAGGGCCAATGAGCAGTTCTTC	CASSYGGRANEQFF
NA	NA	TRBJ2-3	TRBV11-3	TGTGCCAGCAGCTTAGATCGCGGTTTCACAGATACGCAGTATTTT	CASSLDRGFTDTQYF
once	NA	TRBJ2-1	TRBV6-5	TGTGCCAGCAGGGCAATAGCGGCGAACAGGGGAGAGCAGTTCTTC	CASRAIAANRGEQFF
NA	NA	TRBJ2-7	TRBV7-2	TGTGCCAGCAGAACAAAGGGCCTTAGCGTCTACGAGCAGTACTTC	CASRTKGLSVYEQYF
NA	NA	TRBJ1-1	TRBV30	TGTGCCTGGAGTGTACTCCCCCGTAGAGTAGGGGTGAACACTGAAGCTTTCTTT	CAWSVLPRRVGVNTEAFF
NA	TRBD1	TRBJ1-4	TRBV10-3	TGTGCCAGCCTGGGACAGGGGGAAAAACTGTTTTTT	CASLGQGEKLFF
once	TRBD2	TRBJ2-7	TRBV28	TGTGCCATTGAAGCGGGGCAGGCTCACGAGCAGTACTTC	CAIEAGQAHEQYF
NA	NA	TRBJ1-1	TRBV13	TGTGCCAGCAGCTTAGCTATGGGGGGTGAAGCTTTCTTT	CASSLAMGGEAFF
NA	TRBD2	TRBJ2-1	TRBV27	TGTGCCAGCAGCCCGGGACTACCGACAGTCAATGAGCAGTTCTTC	CASSPGLPTVNEQFF
NA	TRBD1	TRBJ1-2	TRBV5-1	TGCGCCAGCAGCTCCGGACAGGGGGCACGTGGCTACACCTTC	CASSSGQGARGYTF
few	NA	TRBJ2-5	TRBV5-4	TGTGCCAGCACCATTAGTAGCGGCGTACAAGAGACCCAGTACTTC	CASTISSGVQETQYF
NA	NA	TRBJ2-7	TRBV11-2	TGTGCCAGCAGCTTATATCAGGGAGGGGGCTCCTACGAGCAGTACTTC	CASSLYQGGGSYEQYF
NA	NA	TRBJ2-5	TRBV5-5	TGTGCCAGCAGCTTGGACAGGTACCAAGAGACCCAGTACTTC	CASSLDRYQETQYF